The 17 T cell receptor beta chains given below trace back to one sample, sequenced in a study of a mutant IDH1 vaccine in newly diagnosed glioma. Here immunoSEQ multiplex PCR was the method, and the copy in TCRdb shows in-frame clones only, minus some. Of about 66,000 clones listed, just over 85% are singletons. Regarding time point: baseline, week 1 (first vaccination visit). Indicated treatment: pre-vaccination baseline after standard-of-care therapy. The source was PBMCs, collected from a glioma patient treated with radiotherapy, temozolomide or both. Source of these receptors: a man aged 25-40 years with glioma.

The rearrangement joins TRBV7-9 to TRBJ2-7; no definite D call. The CDR3 is made up of 13 amino acids. Trimming removed 5 bases from V and 3 bases from J, with 11 bases in between. From germline, CDR1 is SEHNR and CDR2 FQNEAQ (reference sequence). In DNA, the CDR3 is TGTGCCAGCAGCACCAGACCGAGCTACGAGCAGTACTTC. It is translated as CASSTRPSYEQYF.

Turning to this clone: A read error may produce the germline difference seen at one junction end. The rearrangement joins TRBV18 to TRBJ1-1; 10 bases map to TRBD1. CDR3 length equals 14 residues. Per the germline V gene, CDR1 is KGHSH and CDR2 is LQKENI. This chain's CDR3 is CTSSPRTGGTEAFF. The CDR3 coding sequence is TGTACCAGCTCACCACGGACAGGGGGCACTGAAGCTTTCTTT.

The chain joins TRBV7-2 to TRBJ1-3; TRBD1 is a possible D gene (5 bases). The germline V gene has CDR1 SGHTA and CDR2 FQGNSA. The CDR3 runs to 15 residues. The V end was cut by 2 bases, the J end by 2 bases, with 10 bases between. This CDR3 is CASSLYWGTGNTIYF. CDR3 bases: TGTGCCAGCAGCTTATACTGGGGGACTGGAAACACCATATATTTT.

The chain has TRBV30 and TRBJ1-6; no clear D. The V gene lost 0 bases and the J gene lost 2 bases, with 14 bases spanning the gap. The CDR3 contains 17 residues. Germline values: CDR1 GTSNPN, CDR2 SVGIG (reference sequence). In DNA form, the CDR3 reads TGTGCCTGGAGTGTACCCGCCCCGGACCCCTATAATTCACCCCTCCACTTT. It is translated as CAWSVPAPDPYNSPLHF.

This chain joins TRBV18 and TRBJ2-2; D uncertain. The CDR3 contains 12 residues. Trimming stripped 7 bases from V and 5 bases from J, with 8 bases between. Germline CDR1 and CDR2: KGHSH and LQKENI. The CDR3 is CASWPWTGELFF. In DNA form, the CDR3 reads TGTGCCAGCTGGCCCTGGACCGGGGAGCTGTTTTTT.

The rearrangement joins TRBV27 to TRBJ2-7; 10 bases fit TRBD2. The germline gives CDR1 MNHEY, CDR2 SMNVEV (reference sequence). The CDR3 has 14 amino acids. V lost 7 bases to trimming and J lost 3 bases; unmatched junction nucleotides: 6. The CDR3 is CASKERGGVYEQYF. In DNA, the CDR3 is TGTGCCAGCAAAGAGCGGGGGGGCGTCTACGAGCAGTACTTC.

The chain recombines TRBV11-2 with TRBJ2-7; a possible D gene is TRBD1 (6 bases). The ends were cut back, 6 bases at V and 3 bases at J, with 12 bases in the middle. The CDR3 runs 13 residues. The V gene's germline CDR1 is SGHAT and CDR2 FQNNGV. The CDR3 DNA is TGTGCCAGCAGTGAACAGGGTTACTACGAGCAGTACTTC. Translated, it gives CASSEQGYYEQYF. The complete variable domain, with remaining parts taken from reference TRBV11-2 and TRBJ2-7, reads EAGVAQSPRYKIIEKRQSVAFWCNPISGHATLYWYQQILGQGPKLLIQFQNNGVVDDSQLPKDRFSAERLKGVDSTLKIQPAKLEDSAVYLCASSEQGYYEQYFGPGTRLTVT.

The rearrangement uses TRBV28 and TRBJ2-4, with 8 positions matching TRBD1. Germline V lookup: CDR1 MDHEN, CDR2 SYDVKM. The junction had 9 bases not matched to a gene; V was cut back by 3 bases and J by 2 bases. The CDR3 contains 17 residues. In DNA form, the CDR3 reads TGTGCCAGCAGTTTGTACGGGACAGGCGGAACCAAAAACATTCAGTACTTC. Protein sequence: CASSLYGTGGTKNIQYF.

The chain uses TRBV9 and TRBJ2-1; TRBD1 matches 7 bases. The germline V gene encodes CDR1 SGDLS and CDR2 YYNGEE. The CDR3 contains 15 residues. V lost 3 bases and J lost 0; bases outside the gene matches: 3. The CDR3 is CASSARQGSYNEQFF. In DNA, the CDR3 is TGTGCCAGCAGCGCTCGACAGGGCTCCTACAATGAGCAGTTCTTC.

The CDR3 DNA follows: TGTGCCAGCAGCTACGGGTATGCCAACACTGACAGGGAAAATCAGCCCCAGCATTTT. Translation gives CASSYGYANTDRENQPQHF. This chain uses TRBV7-9 with TRBJ1-5; 7 bases align to TRBD1. The CDR3 is 19 residues long. The V gene's germline CDR1 is SEHNR and CDR2 FQNEAQ (reference sequence). Losses at the gene ends were 4 bases for V and 4 bases for J; bases not matched to a gene: 19.

The chain couples TRBV5-4 to TRBJ1-6; D might be TRBD1 (6 bases). The germline gives CDR1 SGHNT, CDR2 YYREEE (reference sequence). V lost 3 bases and J lost 8, with 15 bases in between. This CDR3 region has 15 residues. CDR3 in amino acids: CASSYPQGGYSPLHF. CDR3 DNA: TGTGCCAGCAGCTACCCACAGGGTGGGTATTCACCCCTCCACTTT.

The chain is built from TRBV5-1 and TRBJ2-2, with 7 bases lining up with TRBD1. Trimming cost V 5 bases and J 1 base; bases outside gene matches: 5. Germline V gene data show CDR1 as SGHRS and CDR2 as YFSETQ. The CDR3 is 15 amino acids. The CDR3 nucleotides are TGCGCCAGCAGACCGACAGGGCTGAACACCGGGGAGCTGTTTTTT. Amino acids: CASRPTGLNTGELFF.

In nucleotides, the CDR3 is TGTGCCAGCAGCTCTAACCGGGACTCCTACGAGCAGTACTTC. Protein: CASSSNRDSYEQYF. This sequence joins TRBV5-8 and TRBJ2-7; a possible D gene is TRBD2 (5 bases). There are 14 residues in the CDR3. V dropped 3 bases and J dropped 0 bases, with 10 bases sitting between them. Germline CDR1 and CDR2: SGHTS and YDEGEE.

This clone was counted a few times. The chain carries TRBV6-6 and TRBJ1-1; TRBD1 is a possible D gene (5 bases). Trimming removed 2 bases from V and 0 bases from J, with 10 bases in between. Germline lookup yields CDR1 MNHNY and CDR2 SVGAGI (reference sequence). CDR3 size: 15 residues. The CDR3 bases are TGTGCCAGCAGTTACCGGGCAGGGATGAACACTGAAGCTTTCTTT. Its protein is CASSYRAGMNTEAFF.

The chain combines TRBV7-9 with TRBJ1-1; D might be TRBD1 (6 bases). This CDR3 comprises 14 residues. Per the germline V gene, CDR1 is SEHNR and CDR2 is FQNEAQ (reference sequence). V was cut by 0 bases and J by 1 base, with 6 bases left in between. CDR3 DNA: TGTGCCAGCAGCTTAGCGGGGGCGAACACTGAAGCTTTCTTT. Translating it yields CASSLAGANTEAFF.

V is TRBV6-5 and J is TRBJ2-7; possible D gene TRBD2, 6 bases. Germline V gene lookup returns CDR1 MNHEY and CDR2 SVGAGI. V gave up 8 bases and J gave up 7 bases, with 21 bases separating them. This CDR3 contains 14 residues. Here the CDR3 reads CASLGGELPGEQYF. The CDR3, as DNA: TGTGCCAGCCTGGGAGGAGAACTCCCTGGGGAGCAGTACTTC.

This clone appeared once. The chain recombines TRBV5-5 with TRBJ2-1; TRBD2 might be the D (5 bases). This CDR3 comprises 17 residues. Germline CDR1 and CDR2: SGHKS and YYEKEE (reference sequence). The germline V and J ends were trimmed by 0 bases and 4 bases, with 17 bases remaining between them. The chain's CDR3 is CASSLARKDRDYNEQFF. The CDR3 DNA reads as TGTGCCAGCAGCTTGGCCCGGAAGGATCGGGATTACAATGAGCAGTTCTTC.